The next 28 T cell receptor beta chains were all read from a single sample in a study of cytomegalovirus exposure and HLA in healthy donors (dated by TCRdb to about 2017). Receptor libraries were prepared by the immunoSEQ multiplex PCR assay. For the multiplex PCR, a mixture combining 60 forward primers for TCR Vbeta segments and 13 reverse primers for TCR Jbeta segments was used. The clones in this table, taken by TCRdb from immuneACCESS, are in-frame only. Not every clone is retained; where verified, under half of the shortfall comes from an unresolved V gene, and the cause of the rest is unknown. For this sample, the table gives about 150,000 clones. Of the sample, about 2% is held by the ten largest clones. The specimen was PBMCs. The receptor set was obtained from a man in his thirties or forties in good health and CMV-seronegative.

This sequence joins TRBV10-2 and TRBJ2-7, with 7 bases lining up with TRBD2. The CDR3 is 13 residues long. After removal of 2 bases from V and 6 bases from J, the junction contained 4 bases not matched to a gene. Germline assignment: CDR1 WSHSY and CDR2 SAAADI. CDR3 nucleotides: TGCGCCAGCAGTGAGGGGAGGGTAGGCGAGCAGTACTTC. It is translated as CASSEGRVGEQYF.

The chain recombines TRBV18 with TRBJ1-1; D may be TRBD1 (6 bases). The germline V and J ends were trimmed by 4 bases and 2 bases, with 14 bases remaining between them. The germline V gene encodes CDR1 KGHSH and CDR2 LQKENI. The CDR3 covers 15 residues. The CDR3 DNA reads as TGTGCCAGCTCACTTTCCGGGACAACCAACACTGAAGCTTTCTTT. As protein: CASSLSGTTNTEAFF.

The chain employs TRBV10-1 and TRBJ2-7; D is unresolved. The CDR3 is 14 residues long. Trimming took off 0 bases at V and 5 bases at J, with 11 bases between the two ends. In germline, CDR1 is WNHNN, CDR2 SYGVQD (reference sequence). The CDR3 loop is CASSESTRQDEQYF. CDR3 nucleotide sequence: TGCGCCAGCAGTGAGTCGACAAGGCAGGACGAGCAGTACTTC.

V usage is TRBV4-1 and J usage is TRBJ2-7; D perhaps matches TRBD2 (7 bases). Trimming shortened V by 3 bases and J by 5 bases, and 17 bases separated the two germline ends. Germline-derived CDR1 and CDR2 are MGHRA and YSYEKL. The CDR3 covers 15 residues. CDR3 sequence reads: CASSQRGGEGDEQYF. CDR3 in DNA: TGCGCCAGCAGCCAGCGCGGGGGCGAAGGAGACGAGCAGTACTTC.

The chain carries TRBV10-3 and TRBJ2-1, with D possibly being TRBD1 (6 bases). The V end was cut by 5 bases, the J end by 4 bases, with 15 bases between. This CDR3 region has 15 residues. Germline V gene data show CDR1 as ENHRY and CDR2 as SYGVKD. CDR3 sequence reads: CAISSDRGGYNEQFF. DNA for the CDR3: TGTGCCATCAGTTCCGACAGAGGGGGATACAATGAGCAGTTCTTC.

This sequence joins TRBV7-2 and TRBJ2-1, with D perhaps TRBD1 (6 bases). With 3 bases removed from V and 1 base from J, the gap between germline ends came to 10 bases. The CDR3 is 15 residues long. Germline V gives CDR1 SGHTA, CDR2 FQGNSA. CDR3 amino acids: CASSLNRVSYNEQFF. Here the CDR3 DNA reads TGTGCCAGCAGCTTGAACAGGGTTTCCTACAATGAGCAGTTCTTC.

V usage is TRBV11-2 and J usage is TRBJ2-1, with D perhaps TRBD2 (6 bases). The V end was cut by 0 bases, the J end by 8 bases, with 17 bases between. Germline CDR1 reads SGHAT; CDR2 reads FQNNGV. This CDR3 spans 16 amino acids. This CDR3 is CASSLDLKLAIYEQFF. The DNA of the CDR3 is TGTGCCAGCAGCTTAGATCTGAAACTAGCAATCTATGAGCAGTTCTTC.

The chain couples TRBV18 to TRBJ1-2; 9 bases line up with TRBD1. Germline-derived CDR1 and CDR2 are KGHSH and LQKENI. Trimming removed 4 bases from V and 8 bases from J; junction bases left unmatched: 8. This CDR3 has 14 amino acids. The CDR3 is CASSLDRGLFGYTF. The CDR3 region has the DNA TGTGCCAGCTCACTGGACAGGGGATTGTTCGGCTACACCTTC.

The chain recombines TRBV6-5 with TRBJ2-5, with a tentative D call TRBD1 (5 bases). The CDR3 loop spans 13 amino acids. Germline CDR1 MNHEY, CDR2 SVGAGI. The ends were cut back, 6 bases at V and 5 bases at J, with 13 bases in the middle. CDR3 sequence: CASRKQVVETQYF. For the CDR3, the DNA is TGTGCCAGCAGAAAACAGGTCGTGGAGACCCAGTACTTC.

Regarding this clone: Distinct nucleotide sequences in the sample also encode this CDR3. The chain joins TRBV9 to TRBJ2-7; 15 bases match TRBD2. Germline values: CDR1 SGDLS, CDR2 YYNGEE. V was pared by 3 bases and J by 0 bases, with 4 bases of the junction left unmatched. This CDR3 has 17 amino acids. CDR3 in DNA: TGTGCCAGCAGCGAGGGACTAGCGGGGGGTTCCTCCTACGAGCAGTACTTC. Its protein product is CASSEGLAGGSSYEQYF.

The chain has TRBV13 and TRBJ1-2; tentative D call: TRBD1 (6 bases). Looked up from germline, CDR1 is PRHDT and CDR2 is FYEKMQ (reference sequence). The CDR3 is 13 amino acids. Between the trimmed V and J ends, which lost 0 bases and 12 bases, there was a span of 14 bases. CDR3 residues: CASSLGQGKGNTF. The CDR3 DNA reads TGTGCCAGCAGCTTAGGACAGGGAAAGGGAAACACCTTC.

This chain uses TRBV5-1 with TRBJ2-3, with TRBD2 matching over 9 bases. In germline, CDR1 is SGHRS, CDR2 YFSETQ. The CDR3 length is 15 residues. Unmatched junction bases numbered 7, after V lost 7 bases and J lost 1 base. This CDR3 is CASGYSGSGTDTQYF. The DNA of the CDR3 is TGCGCCAGCGGATATAGCGGGAGCGGCACAGATACGCAGTATTTT.

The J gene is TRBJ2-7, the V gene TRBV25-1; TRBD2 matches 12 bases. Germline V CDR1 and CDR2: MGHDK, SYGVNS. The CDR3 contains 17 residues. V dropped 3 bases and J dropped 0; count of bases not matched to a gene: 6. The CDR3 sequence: CASSEGLAGPLSYEQYF. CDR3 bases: TGTGCCAGCAGTGAGGGACTAGCGGGCCCCCTCTCCTACGAGCAGTACTTC.

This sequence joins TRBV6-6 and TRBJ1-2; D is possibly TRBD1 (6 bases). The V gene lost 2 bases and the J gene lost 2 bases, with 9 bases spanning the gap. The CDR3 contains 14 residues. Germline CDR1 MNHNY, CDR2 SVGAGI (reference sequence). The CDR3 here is CASSYLTGNYGYTF. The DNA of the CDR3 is TGTGCCAGCAGTTACCTCACAGGGAACTATGGCTACACCTTC.

As DNA, the CDR3 is TGCGCCAGCAGCTTGGAACTAGCGGGGAACATTCAGTACTTC. This encodes CASSLELAGNIQYF. V gene TRBV5-1 combines with J gene TRBJ2-4, with 10 bases that match TRBD2. CDR1 and CDR2 from the germline V gene are SGHRS and YFSETQ. The CDR3 length is 14 residues. J lost 7 bases, V lost 0 bases, and 1 base had no gene match.

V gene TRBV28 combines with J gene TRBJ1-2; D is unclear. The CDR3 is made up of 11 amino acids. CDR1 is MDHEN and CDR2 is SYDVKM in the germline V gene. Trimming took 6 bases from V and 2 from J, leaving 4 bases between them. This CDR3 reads CASRANYGYTF. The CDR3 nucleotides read TGTGCCAGCAGAGCGAACTATGGCTACACCTTC.

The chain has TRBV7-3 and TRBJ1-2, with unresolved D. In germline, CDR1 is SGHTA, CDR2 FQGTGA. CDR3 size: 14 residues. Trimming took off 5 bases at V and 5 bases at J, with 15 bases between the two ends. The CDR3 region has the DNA TGTGCCAGCAGCCTCCCTTCGGGAGGTTATGGCTACACCTTC. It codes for CASSLPSGGYGYTF.

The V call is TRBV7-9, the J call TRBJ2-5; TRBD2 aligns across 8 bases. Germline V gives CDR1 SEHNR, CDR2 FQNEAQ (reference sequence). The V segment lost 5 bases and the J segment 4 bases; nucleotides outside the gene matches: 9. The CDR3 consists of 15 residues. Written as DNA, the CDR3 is TGTGCCAGCAGCCCCCAGGCGGGGGGCGGAGAGACCCAGTACTTC. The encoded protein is CASSPQAGGGETQYF.

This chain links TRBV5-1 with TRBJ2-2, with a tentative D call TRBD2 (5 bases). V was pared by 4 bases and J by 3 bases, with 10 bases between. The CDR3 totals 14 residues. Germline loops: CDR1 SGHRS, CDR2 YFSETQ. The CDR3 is CASSIRDYTGELFF. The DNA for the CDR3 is TGCGCCAGCAGCATCCGGGATTACACCGGGGAGCTGTTTTTT.

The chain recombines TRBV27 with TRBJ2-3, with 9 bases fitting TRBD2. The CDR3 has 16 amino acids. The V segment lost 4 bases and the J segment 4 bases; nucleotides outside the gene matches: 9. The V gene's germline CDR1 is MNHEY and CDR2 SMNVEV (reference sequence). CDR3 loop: CASSSWSGRSADTQYF. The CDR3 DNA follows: TGTGCCAGCAGTTCCTGGAGCGGGAGGAGCGCAGATACGCAGTATTTT.

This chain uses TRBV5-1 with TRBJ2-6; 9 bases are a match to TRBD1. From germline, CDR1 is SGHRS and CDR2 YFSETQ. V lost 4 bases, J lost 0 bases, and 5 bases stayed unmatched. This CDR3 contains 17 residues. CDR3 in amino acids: CASSPGTGSSGANVLTF. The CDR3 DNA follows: TGCGCCAGCAGCCCCGGGACAGGGAGCTCTGGGGCCAACGTCCTGACTTTC.

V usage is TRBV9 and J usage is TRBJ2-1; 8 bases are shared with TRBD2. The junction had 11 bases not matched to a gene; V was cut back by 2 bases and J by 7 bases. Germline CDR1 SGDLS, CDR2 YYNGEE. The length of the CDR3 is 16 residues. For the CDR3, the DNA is TGTGCCAGCAGCGTCATGACTAGCGACGTACAGAATGAGCAGTTCTTC. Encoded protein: CASSVMTSDVQNEQFF. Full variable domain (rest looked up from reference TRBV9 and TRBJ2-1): DSGVTQTPKHLITATGQRVTLRCSPRSGDLSVYWYQQSLDQGLQFLIQYYNGEERAKGNILERFSAQQFPDLHSELNLSSLELGDSALYFCASSVMTSDVQNEQFFGPGTRLTVL.

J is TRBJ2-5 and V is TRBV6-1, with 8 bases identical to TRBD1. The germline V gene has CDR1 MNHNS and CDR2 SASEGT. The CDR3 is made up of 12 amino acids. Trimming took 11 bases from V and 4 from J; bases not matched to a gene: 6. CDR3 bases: TGTGCCGGAGACAGGGGACGAGAGACCCAGTACTTC. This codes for CAGDRGRETQYF.

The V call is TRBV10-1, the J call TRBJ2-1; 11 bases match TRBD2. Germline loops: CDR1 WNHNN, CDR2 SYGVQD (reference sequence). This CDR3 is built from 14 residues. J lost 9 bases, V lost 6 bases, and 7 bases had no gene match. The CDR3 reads CASSLGTSGSEQFF. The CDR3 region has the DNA TGCGCCAGCAGCCTCGGGACTAGCGGCAGTGAGCAGTTCTTC.

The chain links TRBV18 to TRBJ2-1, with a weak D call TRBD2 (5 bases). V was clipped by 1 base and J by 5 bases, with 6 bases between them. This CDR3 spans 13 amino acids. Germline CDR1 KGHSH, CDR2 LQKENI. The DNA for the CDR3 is TGTGCCAGCTCACCACAGCGGAACAATGAGCAGTTCTTC. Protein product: CASSPQRNNEQFF.

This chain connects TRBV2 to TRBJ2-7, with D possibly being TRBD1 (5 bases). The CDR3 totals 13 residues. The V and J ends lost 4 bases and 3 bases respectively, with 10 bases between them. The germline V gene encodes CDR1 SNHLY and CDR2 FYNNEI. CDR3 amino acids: CASSGGLIYEQYF. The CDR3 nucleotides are TGTGCCAGCAGTGGGGGCCTCATCTACGAGCAGTACTTC. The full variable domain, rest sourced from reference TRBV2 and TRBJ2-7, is EPEVTQTPSHQVTQMGQEVILRCVPISNHLYFYWYRQILGQKVEFLVSFYNNEISEKSEIFDDQFSVERPDGSNFTLKIRSTKLEDSAMYFCASSGGLIYEQYFGPGTRLTVT.

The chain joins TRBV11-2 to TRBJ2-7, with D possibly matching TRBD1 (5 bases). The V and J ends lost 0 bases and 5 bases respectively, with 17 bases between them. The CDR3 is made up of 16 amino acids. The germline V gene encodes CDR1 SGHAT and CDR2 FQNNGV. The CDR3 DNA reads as TGTGCCAGCAGCTTAGAGTGGGCCAGGGATTTCCACGAGCAGTACTTC. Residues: CASSLEWARDFHEQYF. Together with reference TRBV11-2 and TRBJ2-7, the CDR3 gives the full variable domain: EAGVAQSPRYKIIEKRQSVAFWCNPISGHATLYWYQQILGQGPKLLIQFQNNGVVDDSQLPKDRFSAERLKGVDSTLKIQPAKLEDSAVYLCASSLEWARDFHEQYFGPGTRLTVT.

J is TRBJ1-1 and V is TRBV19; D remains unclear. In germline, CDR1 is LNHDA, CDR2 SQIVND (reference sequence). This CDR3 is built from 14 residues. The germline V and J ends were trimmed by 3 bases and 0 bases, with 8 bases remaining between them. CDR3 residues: CASSMSLLNTEAFF. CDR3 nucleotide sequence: TGTGCCAGTAGTATGAGCCTATTGAACACTGAAGCTTTCTTT.